This T cell receptor beta chain was sequenced for a study of T cell responses to AZD1222 COVID-19 vaccine. The trim removed 5 bases at V and 2 bases at J, leaving 12 bases unmatched. CDR3 length: 17 amino acids. CDR1 is MNHNY and CDR2 is SVGAGI in the germline V gene (reference sequence). Findings of the study overall: The span of vaccine-associated CD4 TCRs extended across spike, with dominance at 160-218 and 743-854. Reports say nearly half of spike-specific TCRs go after unmutated variant regions. The sample set comprised mostly white British donors with more females, and clonal diversity was possibly underestimated.

Repertoires were generated with immunoSEQ multiplex PCR, while TCRdb's copy carries only in-frame clones and drops some. The sample consists of 65,000 to 100,000 clones, less than 95% of them appearing once. As for this clone: Its matching antigen is unknown.

The material sequenced was peripheral blood, taken 28 days after the second AZD1222 dose. The receptor comes from an adult who received the AZD1222 COVID-19 vaccine. The rearrangement joins TRBV6-6 to TRBJ2-7; the match to TRBD1 covers 10 bases. CDR3 nucleotides: TGTGCCAGCAGTCTGCCCCCCGGGACAGGGGCAACCTACGAGCAGTACTTC. Translation: CASSLPPGTGATYEQYF.